Each of the 22 T cell receptor beta chains below was sequenced from the same sample in a study of OX40 agonist ivuxolimab in advanced cancers. TCRdb keeps only in-frame clones here, not all; method: immunoSEQ multiplex PCR. The repertoire holds roughly 92,000 clones, with roughly 90% as singletons. The sample here was CD4+ or CD8+ T cells sorted from blood, taken in a trial of the OX40 agonist ivuxolimab. All receptors derive from an adult with an advanced solid tumor such as melanoma, head and neck, liver or kidney cancer.

This rearrangement joins TRBV28 to TRBJ2-5, with a weak D call TRBD2 (6 bases). CDR3 size: 17 residues. The V and J ends lost 5 bases and 7 bases respectively, with 26 bases between them. Germline V gene data show CDR1 as MDHEN and CDR2 as SYDVKM. CDR3 nucleotides: TGTGCCAGCAGTCCGACTGGAAACCGGGGGTCGGTTGGGACCCAGTACTTC. Translated, it gives CASSPTGNRGSVGTQYF. The full variable domain, its missing parts supplied by reference TRBV28 and TRBJ2-5, is DVKVTQSSRYLVKRTGEKVFLECVQDMDHENMFWYRQDPGLGLRLIYFSYDVKMKEKGDIPEGYSVSREKKERFSLILESASTNQTSMYLCASSPTGNRGSVGTQYFGPGTRLLVL.

The V call is TRBV27, the J call TRBJ2-7; no reliable D call. Deletions cut 2 bases from V and 1 base from J, with 6 bases between. The CDR3 covers 13 residues. Germline V CDR1 and CDR2: MNHEY, SMNVEV (reference sequence). CDR3 nucleotide sequence: TGTGCCAGCAGTTTACTGGATTCCTACGAGCAGTACTTC. The encoded protein is CASSLLDSYEQYF.

J is TRBJ2-5 and V is TRBV28; D gene ambiguous. The CDR3 totals 11 residues. V lost 7 bases, J lost 3 bases, and 6 bases lay in between. CDR1 and CDR2 from the germline V gene are MDHEN and SYDVKM. CDR3 protein: CASTREETQYF. CDR3 nucleotide sequence: TGTGCCAGCACCCGCGAAGAGACCCAGTACTTC.

V is TRBV25-1 and J is TRBJ2-1, with D unclear. The V and J ends lost 1 base and 1 base respectively, with 8 bases between them. In germline, CDR1 is MGHDK, CDR2 SYGVNS. This CDR3 has 15 residues. In DNA form, the CDR3 reads TGTGCCAGCAGTGAATGGTGGGGTTCCTACAATGAGCAGTTCTTC. It yields the protein CASSEWWGSYNEQFF. Complete variable domain (other parts from reference TRBV25-1 and TRBJ2-1): EADIYQTPRYLVIGTGKKITLECSQTMGHDKMYWYQQDPGMELHLIHYSYGVNSTEKGDLSSESTVSRIRTEHFPLTLESARPSHTSQYLCASSEWWGSYNEQFFGPGTRLTVL.

This chain connects TRBV6-1 to TRBJ1-2; 8 nucleotides align to TRBD1. Germline assignment: CDR1 MNHNS and CDR2 SASEGT. V dropped 5 bases and J dropped 5; count of bases not matched to a gene: 10. This CDR3 is built from 15 residues. In nucleotides, the CDR3 is TGTGCCAGCAGTATTGACAGGGGTTCTCTTTATGGCTACACCTTC. It codes for CASSIDRGSLYGYTF.

V is TRBV5-4 and J is TRBJ1-3; TRBD1 aligns across 7 bases. The ends lost 4 bases at V and 2 bases at J; junction bases unmatched: 3. Germline CDR1 SGHNT, CDR2 YYREEE (reference sequence). The CDR3 totals 14 residues. The CDR3 DNA follows: TGTGCCAGCAGCCTTGACAGGGCTGGAAACACCATATATTTT. As protein: CASSLDRAGNTIYF.

This chain links TRBV7-6 with TRBJ2-2, with TRBD2 as a possible D gene (5 bases). The CDR3 contains 15 residues. Trimming left V 5 bases short and J 7 bases short, with 17 bases between. The germline V gene encodes CDR1 SGHVS and CDR2 FNYEAQ. CDR3 coding DNA: TGTGCCAGCAGCCCCAGAACCGTAGCGAACGGGGAGCTGTTTTTT. Its protein product is CASSPRTVANGELFF.

This chain links TRBV5-1 with TRBJ2-5, with 10 bases that match TRBD2. The CDR3 sequence is 15 residues long. Germline values: CDR1 SGHRS, CDR2 YFSETQ. The trim removed 5 bases at V and 5 bases at J, leaving 9 bases unmatched. The CDR3 region is CASRSLAGASETQYF. The CDR3 bases are TGCGCCAGCAGATCCCTAGCGGGAGCATCGGAGACCCAGTACTTC.

This clone was picked up one time. The CDR3 region has the DNA TGTGCCAGCAGCCAGACCCCAGATACCTACGAGCAGTACTTC. Translated, it gives CASSQTPDTYEQYF. The chain combines TRBV7-8 with TRBJ2-7; D ambiguous. Germline values: CDR1 SGHVS, CDR2 FQNEAQ. CDR3 length: 14 residues. Trimming removed 5 bases at V and 2 bases at J, with 13 bases between.

The chain has TRBV5-1 and TRBJ1-2, with D uncertain. V dropped 4 bases and J dropped 0 bases, with 10 bases sitting between them. This CDR3 comprises 14 residues. Germline V lookup: CDR1 SGHRS, CDR2 YFSETQ. CDR3 nucleotides: TGCGCCAGCAGCCCGGGCAGTACTAACTATGGCTACACCTTC. Amino acids: CASSPGSTNYGYTF. The full variable domain, completed using reference TRBV5-1 and TRBJ1-2, is KAGVTQTPRYLIKTRGQQVTLSCSPISGHRSVSWYQQTPGQGLQFLFEYFSETQRNKGNFPGRFSGRQFSNSRSEMNVSTLELGDSALYLCASSPGSTNYGYTFGSGTRLTVV.

The chain combines TRBV18 with TRBJ1-1, with a possible D match to TRBD1 (5 bases). Germline V gene lookup returns CDR1 KGHSH and CDR2 LQKENI. The V and J ends lost 2 bases and 7 bases respectively, with 11 bases between them. The CDR3 runs 13 residues. CDR3 protein: CASSPGAALEAFF. In DNA, the CDR3 is TGTGCCAGCTCACCAGGGGCGGCACTTGAAGCTTTCTTT.

V gene TRBV6-5 combines with J gene TRBJ1-6; 9 bases map to TRBD1. This CDR3 spans 14 amino acids. Germline V lookup: CDR1 MNHEY, CDR2 SVGAGI. The V segment lost 6 bases and the J segment 9 bases; nucleotides outside the gene matches: 6. The DNA of the CDR3 is TGTGCCAGCAGAACGGGACAGGGAGGTTCACCCCTCCACTTT. It encodes CASRTGQGGSPLHF.

The table lists this clone with a few counts. CDR3 region: CASSLAGRGALAKNIQYF. As DNA, the CDR3 is TGTGCCAGCAGCTTGGCCGGGCGGGGGGCGCTGGCCAAAAACATTCAGTACTTC. The chain combines TRBV5-6 with TRBJ2-4; 8 positions agree with TRBD2. Per the germline V gene, CDR1 is SGHDT and CDR2 is YYEEEE. The V gene end was trimmed by 0 bases and the J gene end by 1 base; junction bases not matched to a gene: 9. This CDR3 has 18 residues. Full variable domain (missing parts from reference TRBV5-6 and TRBJ2-4): DAGVTQSPTHLIKTRGQQVTLRCSPKSGHDTVSWYQQALGQGPQFIFQYYEEEERQRGNFPDRFSGHQFPNYSSELNVNALLLGDSALYLCASSLAGRGALAKNIQYFGAGTRLSVL.

This rearrangement joins TRBV6-5 to TRBJ2-3, with D perhaps matching TRBD1 (5 bases). Germline CDR1 and CDR2: MNHEY and SVGAGI. This CDR3 is built from 14 residues. The V and J ends lost 10 bases and 3 bases respectively, with 17 bases between them. CDR3 residues: CANRNTGWTDTQYF. In DNA form, the CDR3 reads TGTGCCAACCGAAACACAGGATGGACAGATACGCAGTATTTT.

The chain couples TRBV5-1 to TRBJ1-4, with TRBD1 matching 7 bases. The germline V gene encodes CDR1 SGHRS and CDR2 YFSETQ. The J segment lost 3 bases and the V segment lost 1 base, leaving 3 bases of the junction unmatched. CDR3 size: 15 residues. The CDR3 region is CASSLLGQPNEKLFF. In DNA form, the CDR3 reads TGCGCCAGCAGCTTGCTGGGACAGCCTAATGAAAAACTGTTTTTT.

This chain uses TRBV30 with TRBJ2-3; 8 bases are shared with TRBD2. Germline V lookup: CDR1 GTSNPN, CDR2 SVGIG (reference sequence). After removal of 1 base from V and 0 bases from J, the junction contained 3 bases not matched to a gene. CDR3 length: 15 residues. CDR3: CAWSGSSGSTDTQYF. In DNA form, the CDR3 reads TGTGCCTGGAGTGGGTCTAGCGGGAGCACAGATACGCAGTATTTT.

This clone is a singleton in its sample. J is TRBJ2-7 and V is TRBV18; D remains ambiguous. The V gene lost 8 bases and the J gene lost 0 bases, with 11 bases spanning the gap. The CDR3 runs to 13 residues. From germline, CDR1 is KGHSH and CDR2 LQKENI. The CDR3 reads CASTSPSSYEQYF. CDR3 coding DNA: TGTGCCAGCACATCCCCCAGCTCCTACGAGCAGTACTTC.

V is TRBV2 and J is TRBJ2-1, with D possibly being TRBD1 (6 bases). The CDR3 is 15 residues long. V was clipped by 4 bases and J by 7 bases, with 17 bases between them. The germline V gene encodes CDR1 SNHLY and CDR2 FYNNEI. The CDR3 bases are TGTGCCAGCAGTGTACAGGGAGAGGCCGGGAATGAGCAGTTCTTC. Translation: CASSVQGEAGNEQFF.

The chain employs TRBV7-9 and TRBJ2-7; D ambiguous. Germline CDR1 reads SEHNR; CDR2 reads FQNEAQ (reference sequence). The length of the CDR3 is 13 residues. Deletions cut 5 bases from V and 0 bases from J, with 8 bases between. In DNA, the CDR3 is TGTGCCAGCAGCCCCTTCGTCTCCTACGAGCAGTACTTC. Protein sequence: CASSPFVSYEQYF.

V gene TRBV11-2 combines with J gene TRBJ2-3, with a possible D match to TRBD1 (5 bases). Trimming shortened V by 5 bases and J by 3 bases, and 12 bases separated the two germline ends. The CDR3 totals 14 residues. Per germline, CDR1 SGHAT and CDR2 FQNNGV. The CDR3 loop is CASSADDSTDTQYF. DNA of the CDR3: TGTGCCAGCAGCGCCGACGACAGTACAGATACGCAGTATTTT.

This clone was seen once. The chain uses TRBV19 and TRBJ2-6; tentatively, D is TRBD1 (5 bases). The germline V and J ends were trimmed by 1 base and 2 bases, with 12 bases remaining between them. The CDR3 spans 17 residues. Germline V gene sequence: CDR1 LNHDA, CDR2 SQIVND (reference sequence). This chain's CDR3 is CASSIGPGRAGANVLTF. As DNA, the CDR3 is TGTGCCAGTAGTATAGGGCCCGGCAGGGCTGGGGCCAACGTCCTGACTTTC.

This clone was recorded once. The genes are TRBV10-3 and TRBJ1-4; unclear D gene. CDR1 ENHRY and CDR2 SYGVKD come from the germline V gene. Trimming took off 2 bases at V and 2 bases at J, with 3 bases between the two ends. This CDR3 comprises 13 residues. The CDR3 DNA follows: TGTGCCATCAGTGAGGGGACTAATGAAAAACTGTTTTTT. Translation: CAISEGTNEKLFF.